This paragraph covers one T cell receptor beta chain sequence. This specimen belongs to a study of CD8 T cells in Susac syndrome. The trim removed 1 base at V and 0 bases at J, leaving 7 bases unmatched. The V gene's germline CDR1 is SGHDT and CDR2 YYEEEE. The CDR3 consists of 17 residues. TCR beta sequencing was performed on blood CD8+ and CD4+ T cells. It was with random hexamers that about 0.45 to 1 ug RNA was reverse transcribed. TCRdb analysed the immunoSEQ multiplex PCR reads with MiXCR anew, one entry per CDR3 protein. Of under 350,000 distinct CDR3 sequences in the sample, 92% were seen once. V gene TRBV5-6 combines with J gene TRBJ1-5, with TRBD1 matching over 7 bases. This sequence originates from a human donor with multiple sclerosis. Sequencing was performed on CD4+ T cells from PBMCs. The CDR3 loop is CASSLYRGWDSNQPQHF. In nucleotides, the CDR3 is TGTGCCAGCAGCTTGTACAGGGGCTGGGATAGCAATCAGCCCCAGCATTTT.